This entry is about one T cell receptor (beta chain). This entry belongs to a study of blood T cells in healthy people across ages. Sample-barcoded 5' priming and a J-beta primer mix drove a second PCR of about 6 to 12 cycles. TCRdb re-analysed the 5' RACE reads in MiXCR, keeping a single row per CDR3 protein. The table includes hundreds of thousands of distinct CDR3 sequences, about 42% detected once. Per germline, CDR1 SGHTA and CDR2 FQGTGA. The CDR3 extends over 14 amino acids. With 3 bases removed from V and 3 bases from J, the gap between germline ends came to 11 bases. The source of this sequence is a woman aged 55-69 years in good health. The rearrangement links TRBV7-3 to TRBJ1-2; D remains unclear. Sequenced: blood. The CDR3 DNA sequence: TGTGCCAGCAGCTTGACTGGGGATGACTATGGCTACACCTTC. Its translation: CASSLTGDDYGYTF.